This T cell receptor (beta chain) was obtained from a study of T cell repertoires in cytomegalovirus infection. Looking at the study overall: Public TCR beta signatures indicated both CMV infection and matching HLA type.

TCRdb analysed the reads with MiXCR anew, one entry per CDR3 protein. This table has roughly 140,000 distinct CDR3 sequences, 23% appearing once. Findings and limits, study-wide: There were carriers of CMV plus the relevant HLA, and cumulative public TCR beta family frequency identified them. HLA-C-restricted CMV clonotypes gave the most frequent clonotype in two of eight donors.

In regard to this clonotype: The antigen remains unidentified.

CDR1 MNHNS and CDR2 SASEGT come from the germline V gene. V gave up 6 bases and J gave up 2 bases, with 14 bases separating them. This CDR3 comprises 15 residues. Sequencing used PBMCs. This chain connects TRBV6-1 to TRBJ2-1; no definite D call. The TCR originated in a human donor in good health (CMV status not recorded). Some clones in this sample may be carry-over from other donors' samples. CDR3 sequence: CASSGARPPYNEQFF. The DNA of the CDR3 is TGTGCCAGCAGCGGAGCCCGCCCTCCCTACAATGAGCAGTTCTTC.